This T cell receptor beta chain derives from a study of shared clonotypes between healthy human individuals. Study-wide results and caveats: Sampling covered nothing but blood. Tissue TCR repertoires likely differ from those found in blood.

The CDR3 totals 13 residues. Trimming cost V 5 bases and J 3 bases, with 8 bases left between them. Germline CDR1 MGHDK, CDR2 SYGVNS. Note on this clone: Its antigen is currently unknown.

The repertoire was sequenced with immunoSEQ multiplex PCR; TCRdb's copy has only in-frame clones and lacks some. The sample holds more than 2,000,000 clones, around nine tenths seen once. The receptor comes from a man between 18 and 29 years old in good health. V and J are TRBV25-1 and TRBJ1-3; D gene unclear. Sequencing was performed on naive CD4+ T cells sorted from blood. The subset denotes: CD45RA+ positively selected. The DNA for the CDR3 is TGTGCCAGCAGTCGGGTCCGTGGAAACACCATATATTTT. It yields the protein CASSRVRGNTIYF.